This TCR beta chain was captured in a study of blood T cell repertoires in COVID-19. Study as a whole: COVID-19 samples, acute and convalescent, were from the United States, Italy and Spain.

The V gene end was trimmed by 0 bases and the J gene end by 6 bases; junction bases not matched to a gene: 6. Looked up from germline, CDR1 is SGHRS and CDR2 is YFSETQ. This CDR3 contains 15 residues. In the original workflow: Amplifying reference gene primers gave estimates of nucleated cell counts. Produced via immunoSEQ multiplex PCR; TCRdb's table is partial and in-frame only. V and J calls plus clone size are reproduced from that table; the DNA served to infer D and trimming. The repertoire holds about 75,000 clones, about 88% seen once, with roughly a fifth in the top ten. The sequencing sample was made of peripheral blood. The chain joins TRBV5-1 to TRBJ2-1; 7 nucleotides align to TRBD1. The TCR was taken from a human donor in a cohort sampled during active COVID-19. CDR3 protein: CASSLGGQRVNEQFF. The CDR3 nucleotides read TGCGCCAGCAGCTTGGGGGGACAGAGGGTCAATGAGCAGTTCTTC.